The sample holds a few counts of the clone carrying this T cell receptor (beta chain). This specimen comes from a study of blood T cell repertoires in COVID-19. Looking at the study overall: The cDNA or gDNA used as material had been derived from T cells, B-cell-depleted T cells, or PBMCs.

The method was immunoSEQ multiplex PCR; TCRdb's version includes in-frame clones alone and lacks a portion of them. The table lists fewer than 200,000 clones, approximately 83% of them singletons. CDR3 length: 15 amino acids. Germline lookup yields CDR1 SEHNR and CDR2 FQNEAQ (reference sequence). The V end was cut by 2 bases, the J end by 0 bases, with 10 bases between. The rearrangement uses TRBV7-9 and TRBJ1-2, with a weak D call TRBD1 (6 bases). This TCR was sampled from a human donor in a cohort sampled during active COVID-19. Sequencing was carried out using peripheral blood. DNA for the CDR3: TGTGCCAGCAGCTTACAGGGGATAACTAACTATGGCTACACCTTC. Its translation is CASSLQGITNYGYTF.